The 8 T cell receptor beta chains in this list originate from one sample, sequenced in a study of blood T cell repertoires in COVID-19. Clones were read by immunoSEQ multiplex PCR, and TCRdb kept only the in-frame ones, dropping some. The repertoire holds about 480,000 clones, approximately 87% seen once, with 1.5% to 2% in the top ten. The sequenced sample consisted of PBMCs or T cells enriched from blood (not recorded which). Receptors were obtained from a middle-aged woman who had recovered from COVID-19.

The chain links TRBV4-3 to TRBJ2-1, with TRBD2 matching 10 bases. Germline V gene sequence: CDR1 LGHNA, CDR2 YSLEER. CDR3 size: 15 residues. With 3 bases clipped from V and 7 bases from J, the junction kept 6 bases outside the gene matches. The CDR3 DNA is TGCGCCAGCAGCCATGCTAGCGGGAGCTTAAATGAGCAGTTCTTC. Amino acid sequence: CASSHASGSLNEQFF.

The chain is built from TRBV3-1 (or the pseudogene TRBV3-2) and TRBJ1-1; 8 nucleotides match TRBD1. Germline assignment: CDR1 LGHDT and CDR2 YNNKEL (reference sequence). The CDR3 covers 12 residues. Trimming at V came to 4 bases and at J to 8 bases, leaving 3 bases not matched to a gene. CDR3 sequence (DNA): TGTGCCAGCAGCCCACGGACAGGGGAAGCTTTCTTT. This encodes CASSPRTGEAFF.

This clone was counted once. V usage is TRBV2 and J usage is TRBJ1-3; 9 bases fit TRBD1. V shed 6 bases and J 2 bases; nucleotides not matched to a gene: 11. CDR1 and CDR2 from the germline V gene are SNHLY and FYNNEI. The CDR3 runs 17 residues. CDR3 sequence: CASRPGQGKRAGNTIYF. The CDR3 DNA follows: TGTGCCAGCAGACCCGGACAGGGGAAGAGGGCTGGAAACACCATATATTTT.

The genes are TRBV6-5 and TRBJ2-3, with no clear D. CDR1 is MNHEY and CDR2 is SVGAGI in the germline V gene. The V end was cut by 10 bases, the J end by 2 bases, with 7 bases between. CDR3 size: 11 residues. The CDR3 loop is CATLNTDTQYF. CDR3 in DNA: TGTGCCACCCTTAACACAGATACGCAGTATTTT.

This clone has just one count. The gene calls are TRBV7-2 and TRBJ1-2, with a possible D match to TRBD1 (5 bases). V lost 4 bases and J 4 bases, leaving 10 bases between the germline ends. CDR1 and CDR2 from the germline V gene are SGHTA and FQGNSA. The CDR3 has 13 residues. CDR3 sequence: CASSSQDSYGYTF. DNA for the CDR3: TGTGCCAGCAGCTCACAGGATTCCTATGGCTACACCTTC. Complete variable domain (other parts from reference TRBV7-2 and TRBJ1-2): GAGVSQSPSNKVTEKGKDVELRCDPISGHTALYWYRQSLGQGLEFLIYFQGNSAPDKSGLPSDRFSAERTGGSVSTLTIQRTQQEDSAVYLCASSSQDSYGYTFGSGTRLTVV.

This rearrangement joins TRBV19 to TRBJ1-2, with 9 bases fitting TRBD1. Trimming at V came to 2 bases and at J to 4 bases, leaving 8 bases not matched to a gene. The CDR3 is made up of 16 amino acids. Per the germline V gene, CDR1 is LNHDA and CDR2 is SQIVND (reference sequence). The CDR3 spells CASSILGQGSGYGYTF. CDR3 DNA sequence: TGTGCCAGTAGTATATTAGGACAGGGGTCCGGCTATGGCTACACCTTC.

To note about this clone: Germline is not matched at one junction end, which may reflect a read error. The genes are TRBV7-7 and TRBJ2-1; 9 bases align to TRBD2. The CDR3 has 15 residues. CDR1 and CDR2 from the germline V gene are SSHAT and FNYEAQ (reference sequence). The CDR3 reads CASSLSLAGLYEQFF. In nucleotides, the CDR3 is TGTGCTAGCAGCTTGTCCCTAGCGGGATTGTATGAGCAGTTCTTC.

DNA for the CDR3: TGTGCCAGCTCACCCCTGGGAGGGAGCAATCAGCCCCAGCATTTT. Protein: CASSPLGGSNQPQHF. The chain uses TRBV18 and TRBJ1-5; D is ambiguous. The germline CDR1 and CDR2 sequences are KGHSH and LQKENI. Trimming cost V 3 bases and J 1 base, with 10 bases left between them. The CDR3 is made up of 15 amino acids.